This record covers a single TCR beta chain. CDR1 and CDR2 from the germline V gene are SGHRS and YFSETQ. The CDR3 runs to 13 residues. Following a re-call of the 5' RACE reads, TCRdb has one entry per CDR3 protein and lacks DNA. Recorded here are hundreds of thousands of distinct CDR3 sequences; the top ten clones represent 5.2%. This sample stems from a study of T cells expressing NK-cell markers. Study as a whole: Serological testing identified seven of the eight sequenced donors as HCMV-seropositive and one as seronegative.

The TCR was taken from a man aged 18-69 years in good health. The chain is built from TRBV5-1 and TRBJ1-1. Sequences were obtained from blood T cells: a sorted CD56 or NKG2C T cell subset, CD4+ or CD8+ T cells, or bulk PBMC T cells (not recorded which). The CDR3 reads CASRRGRDTEAFF.